The 23 T cell receptor beta chains below were found in one sample sequenced in a study of siplizumab effects on memory and regulatory T cells. Sequenced by immunoSEQ multiplex PCR; TCRdb stores in-frame clones only, minus some. The data contain approximately 110,000 clones, about 91% of them seen just once; the ten biggest clones take up 0.6% to 0.8%. The specimen sequenced was Tregs sorted from blood. The receptors come from a human donor in good health.

This clone is a singleton in its sample. This chain connects TRBV4-1 to TRBJ1-1, with 8 bases identical to TRBD1. V was pared by 4 bases and J by 1 base, with 5 bases of the junction left unmatched. CDR3 length: 15 amino acids. Germline CDR1 reads MGHRA; CDR2 reads YSYEKL. CDR3 in DNA: TGCGCCAGCAGCCGCCTGGGGACAGGGAACACTGAAGCTTTCTTT. Translating gives CASSRLGTGNTEAFF.

The chain recombines TRBV13 with TRBJ2-5; 14 nucleotides line up with TRBD2. The CDR3 runs 16 residues. J was trimmed by 2 bases and V by 5 bases; bases with no gene match: 4. In germline, CDR1 is PRHDT, CDR2 FYEKMQ (reference sequence). CDR3 amino acids: CASSPRLAGGQETQYF. DNA for the CDR3: TGTGCCAGCAGCCCCCGACTAGCGGGAGGGCAAGAGACCCAGTACTTC. The entire variable domain, with the rest obtained from reference TRBV13 and TRBJ2-5, is as follows: AAGVIQSPRHLIKEKRETATLKCYPIPRHDTVYWYQQGPGQDPQFLISFYEKMQSDKGSIPDRFSAQQFSDYHSELNMSSLELGDSALYFCASSPRLAGGQETQYFGPGTRLLVL.

The gene calls are TRBV7-8 and TRBJ1-1; tentative D call: TRBD1 (5 bases). This CDR3 comprises 14 residues. V shed 5 bases and J shed 0 bases, with 10 bases lying between them. The germline V gene has CDR1 SGHVS and CDR2 FQNEAQ. DNA of the CDR3: TGTGCCAGCAGCCTCCGGGGCCTGAACACTGAAGCTTTCTTT. It specifies CASSLRGLNTEAFF.

This clone has just one count. The chain links TRBV5-6 to TRBJ1-5; D is ambiguous. This CDR3 has 15 residues. V lost 3 bases and J 2 bases, leaving 12 bases between the germline ends. CDR1 and CDR2 (germline): SGHDT, YYEEEE. The CDR3 region is CASSSVGAGNQPQHF. The CDR3 DNA is TGTGCCAGCAGCTCCGTCGGCGCGGGCAATCAGCCCCAGCATTTT.

CDR3 DNA: TGTGCCAGCAGCTTCCAGGGTTTTGCCAGAACTGAAGCTTTCTTT. Amino acids: CASSFQGFARTEAFF. The J gene is TRBJ1-1, the V gene TRBV11-2; tentatively, D is TRBD1 (5 bases). V was pared by 3 bases and J by 5 bases, with 16 bases between. CDR1 is SGHAT and CDR2 is FQNNGV in the germline V gene. This CDR3 spans 15 amino acids.

This clone was observed once. V gene TRBV5-1 combines with J gene TRBJ2-7; 8 bases map to TRBD1. Germline V gene data show CDR1 as SGHRS and CDR2 as YFSETQ. This CDR3 contains 12 residues. With 4 bases clipped from V and 5 bases from J, the junction kept 2 bases outside the gene matches. The CDR3 loop is CASSKTGDEQYF. The CDR3 DNA reads as TGCGCCAGCAGCAAGACAGGGGACGAGCAGTACTTC. Complete variable domain (other parts from reference TRBV5-1 and TRBJ2-7): KAGVTQTPRYLIKTRGQQVTLSCSPISGHRSVSWYQQTPGQGLQFLFEYFSETQRNKGNFPGRFSGRQFSNSRSEMNVSTLELGDSALYLCASSKTGDEQYFGPGTRLTVT.

CDR3 in amino acids: CSVARTGVWEKLFF. As DNA, the CDR3 is TGCAGCGTCGCCCGTACAGGGGTTTGGGAAAAACTGTTTTTT. The chain combines TRBV29-1 with TRBJ1-4; TRBD1 agrees at 7 bases. Trimming took 6 bases from V and 8 from J; bases not matched to a gene: 12. CDR1 SQVTM and CDR2 ANQGSEA come from the germline V gene. The CDR3 is made up of 14 amino acids.

The chain joins TRBV29-1 to TRBJ2-7; D may be TRBD1 or TRBD2 (5 bases each). The CDR3 has 14 amino acids. Germline CDR1 reads SQVTM; CDR2 reads ANQGSEA. The V end lost 6 bases, the J end lost 0 bases, and 15 bases lay between the germline ends. The CDR3 loop is CSVRPPGSSYEQYF. The CDR3 DNA reads as TGCAGCGTCCGCCCTCCAGGGAGCTCCTACGAGCAGTACTTC.

The J gene is TRBJ1-1, the V gene TRBV11-1; D remains unclear. This CDR3 is 16 amino acids long. The germline V and J ends were trimmed by 5 bases and 1 base, with 17 bases remaining between them. In germline, CDR1 is SGHAT, CDR2 FQDESV (reference sequence). The CDR3 reads CASSLYPGIGNTEAFF. The CDR3 region has the DNA TGTGCCAGCAGCCTCTATCCGGGGATCGGGAACACTGAAGCTTTCTTT.

This clone has a handful of counts. V and J are TRBV5-8 and TRBJ2-7; tentatively, D is TRBD1 or TRBD2 (5 bases each). The CDR3 consists of 14 residues. The V gene lost 4 bases and the J gene lost 2 bases, with 13 bases spanning the gap. Germline values: CDR1 SGHTS, CDR2 YDEGEE. The CDR3: CASSPGTVTYEQYF. The CDR3 bases are TGTGCCAGCAGCCCAGGGACCGTTACCTACGAGCAGTACTTC.

The chain combines TRBV19 with TRBJ1-4; 7 bases align to TRBD1. CDR3 length: 15 residues. The ends lost 4 bases at V and 7 bases at J; junction bases unmatched: 9. Looked up from germline, CDR1 is LNHDA and CDR2 is SQIVND (reference sequence). CDR3 bases: TGTGCCAGTAGTACCGGGACAGCCTGGGGTGAAAAACTGTTTTTT. Translation: CASSTGTAWGEKLFF. The full variable domain, completed using reference TRBV19 and TRBJ1-4, is DGGITQSPKYLFRKEGQNVTLSCEQNLNHDAMYWYRQDPGQGLRLIYYSQIVNDFQKGDIAEGYSVSREKKESFPLTVTSAQKNPTAFYLCASSTGTAWGEKLFFGSGTQLSVL.

The gene calls are TRBV30 and TRBJ2-7; unclear D gene. With 4 bases removed from V and 0 bases from J, the gap between germline ends came to 4 bases. Germline lookup yields CDR1 GTSNPN and CDR2 SVGIG (reference sequence). This CDR3 spans 11 amino acids. CDR3 DNA sequence: TGTGCCTGGACTAACTCCTACGAGCAGTACTTC. As protein: CAWTNSYEQYF.

The rearrangement links TRBV7-2 to TRBJ2-7, with 8 bases matching TRBD2. CDR3 length equals 18 residues. Trimming took 1 base from V and 6 from J; bases not matched to a gene: 17. Germline lookup yields CDR1 SGHTA and CDR2 FQGNSA. The CDR3 nucleotides are TGTGCCAGCAGCTTAGTTCCGGCTAGCGGGCACGTACGGGGCGAGCAGTACTTC. It is translated as CASSLVPASGHVRGEQYF.

The gene calls are TRBV4-1 and TRBJ2-1; possibly TRBD1 for D (6 bases). The CDR3 is 14 amino acids. With 0 bases removed from V and 7 bases from J, the gap between germline ends came to 10 bases. Per germline, CDR1 MGHRA and CDR2 YSYEKL. CDR3 in amino acids: CASSQDPRGNEQFF. The CDR3, as DNA: TGCGCCAGCAGCCAAGACCCTAGGGGGAATGAGCAGTTCTTC.

The chain recombines TRBV5-1 with TRBJ2-2; D is ambiguous. Looked up from germline, CDR1 is SGHRS and CDR2 is YFSETQ. CDR3 size: 13 residues. Trimming removed 3 bases from V and 6 bases from J, with 9 bases in between. As DNA, the CDR3 is TGCGCCAGCAGCTCTGGGTGGGCCGGGGAGCTGTTTTTT. Translated: CASSSGWAGELFF.

This chain uses TRBV5-1 with TRBJ2-7; TRBD2 matches at 10 bases. CDR3 length: 16 amino acids. The trim removed 3 bases at V and 1 base at J, leaving 7 bases unmatched. Germline V gene lookup returns CDR1 SGHRS and CDR2 YFSETQ. CDR3 nucleotides: TGCGCCAGCAGCTATCAAGGACTAGCGGCGTCCTACGAGCAGTACTTC. This gives the protein CASSYQGLAASYEQYF.

This chain joins TRBV7-6 and TRBJ2-5, with a tentative D call TRBD2 (5 bases). Per germline, CDR1 SGHVS and CDR2 FNYEAQ. V lost 1 base, J lost 0 bases, and 6 bases lay in between. This CDR3 spans 14 amino acids. CDR3 loop: CASSLGLNQETQYF. The CDR3 region has the DNA TGTGCCAGCAGCTTAGGACTAAACCAAGAGACCCAGTACTTC.

The chain uses TRBV27 and TRBJ2-1; the D is unclear. The CDR3 consists of 11 residues. Germline assignment: CDR1 MNHEY and CDR2 SMNVEV (reference sequence). V lost 2 bases to trimming and J lost 10 bases, with 6 bases between them. The CDR3 region is CASSLGPEQFF. The CDR3 region has the DNA TGTGCCAGCAGTTTAGGCCCCGAGCAGTTCTTC.

Written as DNA, the CDR3 is TGTGCCAGCAGTGCTTCAGGGAACGAGCAGTACTTC. Its translation: CASSASGNEQYF. The chain employs TRBV6-1 and TRBJ2-7; weak D call: TRBD1 (5 bases). Germline V gene data show CDR1 as MNHNS and CDR2 as SASEGT. The CDR3 has 12 residues. V dropped 4 bases and J dropped 5 bases, with 9 bases sitting between them.

V is TRBV5-6 and J is TRBJ1-3, with 7 nucleotides matching TRBD1. The germline V gene encodes CDR1 SGHDT and CDR2 YYEEEE. This CDR3 has 12 amino acids. V dropped 4 bases and J dropped 8; count of bases not matched to a gene: 3. The CDR3 protein is CASSLTGHTIYF. The DNA of the CDR3 is TGTGCCAGCAGCCTGACAGGGCACACCATATATTTT.

V gene TRBV6-5 combines with J gene TRBJ1-1, with TRBD1 as a possible D gene (5 bases). This CDR3 is 12 amino acids long. Germline CDR1 and CDR2: MNHEY and SVGAGI. Trimming took off 6 bases at V and 7 bases at J, with 12 bases between the two ends. CDR3 region: CASSDRSHEAFF. The DNA for the CDR3 is TGTGCCAGCAGCGACAGATCCCATGAAGCTTTCTTT.

The chain couples TRBV2 to TRBJ1-2, with no clear D. The V end was cut by 8 bases, the J end by 8 bases, with 12 bases between. Germline V CDR1 and CDR2: SNHLY, FYNNEI. The CDR3 covers 11 residues. CDR3 in amino acids: CASGPTGGYTF. In DNA form, the CDR3 reads TGTGCCAGCGGGCCAACCGGGGGCTACACCTTC.

The V gene is TRBV23-1, the J gene TRBJ1-1; no firm D call. TRBV23-1 counts as an open reading frame of uncertain function. V shed 3 bases and J shed 1 base, with 6 bases lying between them. The CDR3 totals 13 residues. The CDR3, as DNA: TGCGCCAGCAGTCACCCTGGGAACACTGAAGCTTTCTTT. Protein: CASSHPGNTEAFF.